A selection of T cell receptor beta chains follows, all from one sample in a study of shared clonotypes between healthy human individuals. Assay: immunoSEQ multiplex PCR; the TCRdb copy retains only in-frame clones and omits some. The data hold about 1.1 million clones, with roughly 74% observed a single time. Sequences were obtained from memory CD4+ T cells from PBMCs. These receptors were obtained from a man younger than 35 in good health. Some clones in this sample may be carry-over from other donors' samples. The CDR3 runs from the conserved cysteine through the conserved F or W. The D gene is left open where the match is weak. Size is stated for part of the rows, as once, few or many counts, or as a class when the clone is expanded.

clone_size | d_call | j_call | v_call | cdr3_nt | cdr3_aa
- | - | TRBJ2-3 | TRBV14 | TGTGCCAGCAGCCAAGGCTTGGACAACACAGATACGCAGTATTTT | CASSQGLDNTDTQYF
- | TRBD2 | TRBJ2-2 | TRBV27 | TGTGCCAGCAGTTTACTGGCGGGAGTAGGTGGGGAGCTGTTTTTT | CASSLLAGVGGELFF
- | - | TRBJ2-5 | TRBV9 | TGTGCCAGCAGCGTAGGATCGGGGTTCGAAGAGACCCAGTACTTC | CASSVGSGFEETQYF
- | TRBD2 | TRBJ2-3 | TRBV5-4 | TGTGCCAGCAGCACGGCTAGGGAGGGAGATACGCAGTATTTT | CASSTAREGDTQYF
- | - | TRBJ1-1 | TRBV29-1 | TGCAGCGTTGACGGTCAAGGGAGGAACACTGAAGCTTTCTTT | CSVDGQGRNTEAFF
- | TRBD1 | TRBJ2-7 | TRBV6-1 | TGTGCCAGTGGACAGGGGTTCACCTACGAGCAGTACTTC | CASGQGFTYEQYF
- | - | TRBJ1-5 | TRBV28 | TGTGCCAGCAGTCCAATGGTGGGAAGGCGGTTCCATCAGCCCCAGCATTTT | CASSPMVGRRFHQPQHF
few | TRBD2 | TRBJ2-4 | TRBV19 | TGTGCCAGTATGGGGAGGGCAGGACTAGCCAAAAACATTCAGTACTTC | CASMGRAGLAKNIQYF
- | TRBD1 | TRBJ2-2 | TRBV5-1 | TGCGCCAGCAGCACGGACAGGTTGAACACCGGGGAGCTGTTTTTT | CASSTDRLNTGELFF
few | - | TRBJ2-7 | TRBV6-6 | TGTGCCAGCAGCCTCCAAGGACGCCCTTCTGGGGAGCAGTACTTC | CASSLQGRPSGEQYF
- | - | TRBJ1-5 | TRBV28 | TGTGCCAGCAGTTTCCGCGGGACTTGGAGCAATCAGCCCCAGCATTTT | CASSFRGTWSNQPQHF
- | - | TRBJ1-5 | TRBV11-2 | TGTGCCAGCAGCTTAGAAGGCGATCAGCCCCAGCATTTT | CASSLEGDQPQHF
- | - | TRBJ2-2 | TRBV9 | TGTGCCAGCAGCGTAGGGGTAGCGGCGGGGACCGGGGAGCTGTTTTTT | CASSVGVAAGTGELFF
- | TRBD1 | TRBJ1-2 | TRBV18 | TGTGCCAGCTCCCCTAGGACAGGGGGATACGGCTACACCTTC | CASSPRTGGYGYTF
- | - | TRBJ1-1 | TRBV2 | TGTGCCAGCAGTGACGGAGGGGCGGTAGCTGAAGCTTTCTTT | CASSDGGAVAEAFF
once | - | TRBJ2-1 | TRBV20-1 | TGCAGTGCTACTACTAGCAATGAGCAGTTCTTC | CSATTSNEQFF
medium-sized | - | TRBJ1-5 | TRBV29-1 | TGCAGCGTTGTCGTGGGTTGGGGCAATCAGCCCCAGCATTTT | CSVVVGWGNQPQHF